One and the same sample provided the 30 T cell receptor beta chains below, sequenced in a study of cytomegalovirus exposure and HLA in healthy donors. Primers: 60 Vbeta forward and 13 Jbeta reverse. The repertoire was sequenced with immunoSEQ multiplex PCR; TCRdb's copy has only in-frame clones and lacks some. In the table there are about 120,000 clones, around 76% of which are singletons. The sample was PBMCs. The origin of the receptors is a woman aged 40-49 years in good health and CMV-seropositive.

This sequence joins TRBV28 and TRBJ1-1; D is perhaps TRBD1 (6 bases). The CDR3 spans 16 residues. CDR1 MDHEN and CDR2 SYDVKM come from the germline V gene. Trimming removed 4 bases from V and 11 bases from J, with 26 bases in between. CDR3 amino acids: CASSSSPRGAGRVAFF. In nucleotides, the CDR3 is TGTGCCAGCAGTTCCTCGCCTCGGGGGGCAGGGCGGGTCGCTTTCTTT.

The J gene is TRBJ1-5, the V gene TRBV30, with 7 bases aligning to TRBD1. Germline CDR1 GTSNPN, CDR2 SVGIG (reference sequence). Losses at the gene ends were 6 bases for V and 5 bases for J; bases not matched to a gene: 10. The CDR3 runs 14 residues. The CDR3 region is CACSRGDRYQPQHF. The CDR3 DNA follows: TGTGCCTGTTCGCGGGGGGACAGATATCAGCCCCAGCATTTT.

This clone has just one count. The chain recombines TRBV7-8 with TRBJ2-7, with a possible D match to TRBD1 (5 bases). V gave up 5 bases and J gave up 1 base, with 12 bases separating them. The CDR3 sequence is 14 residues long. Germline CDR1 is SGHVS and CDR2 is FQNEAQ. CDR3 residues: CASSRTTSSYEQYF. The CDR3 DNA is TGTGCCAGCAGCCGGACAACTTCTTCCTACGAGCAGTACTTC. Filled out from reference TRBV7-8 and TRBJ2-7, the complete variable domain reads GAGVSQSPRYKVAKRGQDVALRCDPISGHVSLFWYQQALGQGPEFLTYFQNEAQLDKSGLPSDRFFAERPEGSVSTLKIQRTQQEDSAVYLCASSRTTSSYEQYFGPGTRLTVT.

V and J are TRBV7-3 and TRBJ2-3; D gene unclear. Germline-derived CDR1 and CDR2 are SGHTA and FQGTGA. The CDR3 is 12 amino acids. With 4 bases removed from V and 1 base from J, the gap between germline ends came to 3 bases. CDR3 region: CASSSGTDTQYF. The CDR3 coding sequence is TGTGCCAGCAGCTCAGGCACAGATACGCAGTATTTT.

The chain recombines TRBV5-1 with TRBJ1-4, with 9 bases that match TRBD1. The J segment lost 4 bases and the V segment lost 6 bases, leaving 4 bases of the junction unmatched. Germline assignment: CDR1 SGHRS and CDR2 YFSETQ. The CDR3 has 14 residues. The CDR3 loop reads CASKRTGVNEKLFF. CDR3 DNA: TGCGCCAGCAAAAGGACAGGGGTTAATGAAAAACTGTTTTTT. Full variable domain (remainder filled in from reference TRBV5-1 and TRBJ1-4): KAGVTQTPRYLIKTRGQQVTLSCSPISGHRSVSWYQQTPGQGLQFLFEYFSETQRNKGNFPGRFSGRQFSNSRSEMNVSTLELGDSALYLCASKRTGVNEKLFFGSGTQLSVL.

As regards this clone: The junction departs from the called germline gene at one end, perhaps through a read error. The chain is built from TRBV7-9 and TRBJ2-3; weak D call: TRBD2 (6 bases). This CDR3 is 13 amino acids long. Germline CDR1 and CDR2: SEHNR and FQNEAQ (reference sequence). Written as DNA, the CDR3 is TGTGCCGGCAGGCGGGGCCGCACAGATACGCAGTATTTT. It specifies CAGRRGRTDTQYF.

V usage is TRBV9 and J usage is TRBJ1-1; D is unclear. Germline V gene data show CDR1 as SGDLS and CDR2 as YYNGEE. The ends were cut back, 1 base at V and 4 bases at J, with 8 bases in the middle. The CDR3 loop spans 13 amino acids. In nucleotides, the CDR3 is TGTGCCAGCAGCGTAAGTCAGGTCACTGAAGCTTTCTTT. This sequence encodes CASSVSQVTEAFF.

The rearrangement links TRBV21-1 to TRBJ2-7; no check of the table's D call, TRBD2, against the DNA was made. TRBV21-1 constitutes a pseudogene. The CDR3 length is 15 residues. Here the CDR3 DNA reads TGTGCCAGCAGCAAAGAAAACGGGACTTCCTACGAGCAGTACTTC. Translated: CASSKENGTSYEQYF.

The chain uses TRBV9 and TRBJ1-5, with D possibly TRBD1 on 5 matching bases. This CDR3 region has 15 residues. The V and J ends lost 3 bases and 4 bases respectively, with 14 bases between them. From germline, CDR1 is SGDLS and CDR2 YYNGEE. The CDR3 loop reads CASSAGGRGNQPQHF. DNA of the CDR3: TGTGCCAGCAGCGCCGGAGGTCGGGGGAATCAGCCCCAGCATTTT.

The chain is built from TRBV29-1 and TRBJ1-1; 8 nucleotides agree with TRBD1. Germline CDR1 is SQVTM and CDR2 is ANQGSEA. The CDR3 has 14 amino acids. J was trimmed by 1 base and V by 7 bases; bases with no gene match: 8. CDR3 region: CSALRGPGNTEAFF. CDR3 in DNA: TGCAGCGCCCTCAGGGGGCCGGGGAACACTGAAGCTTTCTTT.

This chain uses TRBV19 with TRBJ2-2, with D hard to call. The germline V and J ends were trimmed by 10 bases and 1 base, with 10 bases remaining between them. CDR1 and CDR2 from the germline V gene are LNHDA and SQIVND (reference sequence). The CDR3 spans 13 residues. CDR3 protein: CATRAQNTGELFF. The CDR3 DNA reads TGTGCCACTAGGGCACAGAACACCGGGGAGCTGTTTTTT.

The CDR3 sequence: CSAADSYGYTF. CDR3 in DNA: TGCAGCGCCGCCGACAGCTATGGCTACACCTTC. This chain uses TRBV29-1 with TRBJ1-2; perhaps TRBD1 as D (5 bases). The CDR3 runs 11 residues. V was clipped by 7 bases and J by 4 bases, with 10 bases between them. Germline V lookup: CDR1 SQVTM, CDR2 ANQGSEA.

This clone was recorded only once. The V gene is TRBV5-4, the J gene TRBJ2-5; tentative D call: TRBD2 (5 bases). The V gene's germline CDR1 is SGHNT and CDR2 YYREEE (reference sequence). This CDR3 is 13 amino acids long. Trimming removed 2 bases at V and 3 bases at J, with 8 bases between. The CDR3 reads CASSFSGEETQYF. For the CDR3, the DNA is TGTGCCAGCAGCTTCTCCGGGGAAGAGACCCAGTACTTC. The complete variable domain, with remaining parts taken from reference TRBV5-4 and TRBJ2-5, reads ETGVTQSPTHLIKTRGQQVTLRCSSQSGHNTVSWYQQALGQGPQFIFQYYREEENGRGNFPPRFSGLQFPNYSSELNVNALELDDSALYLCASSFSGEETQYFGPGTRLLVL.

This chain links TRBV18 with TRBJ2-5; D ambiguous. Trimming cost V 2 bases and J 2 bases, with 15 bases left between them. From germline, CDR1 is KGHSH and CDR2 LQKENI. The CDR3 length is 16 residues. The CDR3 DNA is TGTGCCAGCTCACCAATTTCGCAGAGCGTTCAAGAGACCCAGTACTTC. Protein sequence: CASSPISQSVQETQYF. The whole variable domain, filled in from reference TRBV18 and TRBJ2-5, reads NAGVMQNPRHLVRRRGQEARLRCSPMKGHSHVYWYRQLPEEGLKFMVYLQKENIIDESGMPKERFSAEFPKEGPSILRIQQVVRGDSAAYFCASSPISQSVQETQYFGPGTRLLVL.

The J gene is TRBJ2-5, the V gene TRBV5-1, with a weak D call TRBD2 (6 bases). Germline CDR1 reads SGHRS; CDR2 reads YFSETQ. V lost 0 bases and J lost 2, with 11 bases in between. The CDR3 is 15 amino acids. CDR3: CASSLDAGPQETQYF. CDR3 coding DNA: TGCGCCAGCAGCTTGGACGCGGGACCTCAAGAGACCCAGTACTTC.

The rearrangement uses TRBV29-1 and TRBJ2-7; 8 nucleotides agree with TRBD2. The CDR3 is 14 amino acids. Trimming at V came to 7 bases and at J to 0 bases, leaving 8 bases not matched to a gene. Germline loops: CDR1 SQVTM, CDR2 ANQGSEA. CDR3 DNA sequence: TGCAGCGCCGAAGCCACTAGCGGCTCCTACGAGCAGTACTTC. Protein: CSAEATSGSYEQYF.

This chain uses TRBV6-1 with TRBJ2-3; TRBD1 aligns across 8 bases. The CDR3 sequence is 14 residues long. Losses at the gene ends were 6 bases for V and 4 bases for J; bases not matched to a gene: 6. The germline CDR1 and CDR2 sequences are MNHNS and SASEGT. CDR3 DNA: TGTGCCAGCAGCAAACAGGGGGACGCAGATACGCAGTATTTT. The encoded protein is CASSKQGDADTQYF.

This chain links TRBV5-1 with TRBJ2-7; D possibly corresponds to TRBD2 (5 bases). The germline V gene encodes CDR1 SGHRS and CDR2 YFSETQ. The CDR3 length is 16 residues. Trimming left V 1 base short and J 5 bases short, with 19 bases between. CDR3 region: CASSLWGEGAGNEQYF. CDR3 bases: TGCGCCAGCAGCTTGTGGGGAGAGGGAGCCGGGAACGAGCAGTACTTC.

This clone was counted a few times. The rearrangement uses TRBV6-5 and TRBJ1-6, with 7 bases fitting TRBD1. The germline gives CDR1 MNHEY, CDR2 SVGAGI. The CDR3 loop spans 14 amino acids. Trimming removed 6 bases from V and 9 bases from J; junction bases left unmatched: 8. The CDR3 nucleotides read TGTGCCAGCAGCCCCGACAGGGTTGGTTCACCCCTCCACTTT. Its protein product is CASSPDRVGSPLHF.

V is TRBV30 and J is TRBJ2-2; 7 nucleotides align to TRBD1. The ends lost 3 bases at V and 4 bases at J; junction bases unmatched: 5. This CDR3 has 14 amino acids. CDR1 is GTSNPN and CDR2 is SVGIG in the germline V gene (reference sequence). The CDR3 DNA sequence: TGTGCCTGGAGCGGGACAGAGCTCACCGGGGAGCTGTTTTTT. Its translation is CAWSGTELTGELFF.

The chain is built from TRBV27 and TRBJ1-1; no clear D gene. Trimming shortened V by 8 bases and J by 6 bases, and 16 bases separated the two germline ends. The CDR3 extends over 13 amino acids. CDR1 is MNHEY, CDR2 SMNVEV, per germline (reference sequence). The CDR3 DNA sequence: TGTGCCAGCTCATATGGAGGTCCGGCTGAAGCTTTCTTT. Amino acids: CASSYGGPAEAFF.

In this sample, this clone turned up once. The chain has TRBV11-2 and TRBJ2-5; D may be TRBD2 (5 bases). This CDR3 is built from 14 residues. The V end was cut by 1 base, the J end by 4 bases, with 10 bases between. Germline V gene sequence: CDR1 SGHAT, CDR2 FQNNGV. The CDR3 loop reads CASSLGGGPETQYF. Written as DNA, the CDR3 is TGTGCCAGCAGCTTAGGAGGAGGCCCAGAGACCCAGTACTTC.

This clone was seen once. The chain combines TRBV5-1 with TRBJ1-1, with 10 bases identical to TRBD1. This CDR3 contains 17 residues. Germline CDR1 reads SGHRS; CDR2 reads YFSETQ. With 6 bases clipped from V and 6 bases from J, the junction kept 17 bases outside the gene matches. DNA for the CDR3: TGCGCCAGCACCTCCCACCCGGGACAGGGGATAAAGGCTGAAGCTTTCTTT. It codes for CASTSHPGQGIKAEAFF.

The rearrangement links TRBV30 to TRBJ2-3; D is perhaps TRBD2 (5 bases). CDR3 length: 15 amino acids. V shed 5 bases and J shed 3 bases, with 18 bases lying between them. Germline values: CDR1 GTSNPN, CDR2 SVGIG (reference sequence). CDR3 loop: CAWSRRRGTTDTQYF. In nucleotides, the CDR3 is TGTGCCTGGTCCCGCCGACGGGGTACAACAGATACGCAGTATTTT. Full variable domain (outside the CDR3, taken from reference TRBV30 and TRBJ2-3): SQTIHQWPATLVQPVGSPLSLECTVEGTSNPNLYWYRQAAGRGLQLLFYSVGIGQISSEVPQNLSASRPQDRQFILSSKKLLLSDSGFYLCAWSRRRGTTDTQYFGPGTRLTVL.

The chain links TRBV5-4 to TRBJ2-3, with 12 bases that match TRBD2. This CDR3 contains 18 residues. Looked up from germline, CDR1 is SGHNT and CDR2 is YYREEE (reference sequence). The junction had 5 bases not matched to a gene; V was cut back by 0 bases and J by 0 bases. The CDR3 sequence is CASSLGLAGAHSTDTQYF. The CDR3 DNA reads TGTGCCAGCAGCTTGGGACTAGCGGGGGCCCATAGCACAGATACGCAGTATTTT.

The chain combines TRBV15 with TRBJ2-1; 8 bases are shared with TRBD1. Germline CDR1 and CDR2: LNHNV and YYDKDF (reference sequence). J was trimmed by 4 bases and V by 3 bases; bases with no gene match: 2. This CDR3 comprises 14 residues. CDR3 nucleotide sequence: TGTGCCACCAGCAGGACAGGGGCTTACAATGAGCAGTTCTTC. Amino acid sequence: CATSRTGAYNEQFF. The variable domain in full, completed from reference TRBV15 and TRBJ2-1, reads DAMVIQNPRYQVTQFGKPVTLSCSQTLNHNVMYWYQQKSSQAPKLLFHYYDKDFNNEADTPDNFQSRRPNTSFCFLDIRSPGLGDTAMYLCATSRTGAYNEQFFGPGTRLTVL.

This sequence joins TRBV4-1 and TRBJ2-5; maybe TRBD2 (6 bases). The V end lost 6 bases, the J end lost 4 bases, and 18 bases lay between the germline ends. This CDR3 has 15 amino acids. Germline lookup yields CDR1 MGHRA and CDR2 YSYEKL. The CDR3 nucleotides read TGCGCCAGCAGGACTGGGCGGGGAAGCGGAGAGACCCAGTACTTC. It codes for CASRTGRGSGETQYF.

The chain has TRBV5-1 and TRBJ1-1; possible D gene TRBD1, 6 bases. Trimming pared 2 bases from V and 0 bases from J, leaving 8 bases between. Germline loops: CDR1 SGHRS, CDR2 YFSETQ. CDR3 size: 14 residues. The CDR3 sequence: CASSLGDMNTEAFF. Here the CDR3 DNA reads TGCGCCAGCAGCTTAGGGGACATGAACACTGAAGCTTTCTTT. The whole variable domain, remainder taken from reference TRBV5-1 and TRBJ1-1, is KAGVTQTPRYLIKTRGQQVTLSCSPISGHRSVSWYQQTPGQGLQFLFEYFSETQRNKGNFPGRFSGRQFSNSRSEMNVSTLELGDSALYLCASSLGDMNTEAFFGQGTRLTVV.

The V gene is TRBV18, the J gene TRBJ2-2; 9 bases line up with TRBD1. The V gene end was trimmed by 2 bases and the J gene end by 4 bases; junction bases not matched to a gene: 5. The CDR3 consists of 16 residues. Per germline, CDR1 KGHSH and CDR2 LQKENI. CDR3: CASSPFGTGSTGELFF. The CDR3 region has the DNA TGTGCCAGCTCACCATTCGGGACAGGGTCCACCGGGGAGCTGTTTTTT.

The chain is built from TRBV2 and TRBJ1-1; D is perhaps TRBD1 (5 bases). This CDR3 spans 13 amino acids. Trimming took off 6 bases at V and 1 base at J, with 9 bases between the two ends. The V gene's germline CDR1 is SNHLY and CDR2 FYNNEI. The DNA of the CDR3 is TGTGCCAGCAGACCCAGGGAGAACACTGAAGCTTTCTTT. It codes for CASRPRENTEAFF.